This T cell receptor (beta chain) derives from a study of shared T cell receptors in the human thymus. This clone has more than one count but fewer than ten. TCRdb keeps only in-frame clones here, not all; method: immunoSEQ multiplex PCR. The sample holds hundreds of thousands of clones, approximately 87% seen once. This sample also appeared in a second study, on human thymus T cells.

This receptor was identified in a boy under three years old with a congenital heart defect. Sequencing input: thymocytes.

Here the CDR3 DNA reads TGTGCCAGCAGTGAAACACCGAGCGGCAGGACCGTAATACCCTCCTACGAGCAGTACTTC. Residues: CASSETPSGRTVIPSYEQYF. The rearrangement joins TRBV2 to TRBJ2-7, with a weak D call TRBD2 (5 bases). Germline loops: CDR1 SNHLY, CDR2 FYNNEI. Trimming pared 2 bases from V and 0 bases from J, leaving 26 bases between. This CDR3 contains 20 residues.